The 20 T cell receptor beta chains below all came from one sample that was sequenced in a study of monozygotic twins with inflammatory bowel disease. TCRdb reprocessed the 5' RACE reads, keeping one entry per CDR3 protein, no DNA. Here the sample table reports over 120,000 distinct CDR3 sequences. The sequenced material came from blood. The receptors originated from a human donor with ulcerative colitis or Crohn's disease, or a healthy co-twin of an affected twin (not recorded which).

The chain has TRBV18 and TRBJ2-1; TCRdb calls TRBD2, which cannot be checked without DNA. Germline V CDR1 and CDR2: KGHSH, LQKENI. The CDR3 contains 15 residues. CDR3 in amino acids: CASSPGTGGYNEQFF.

The V and J genes are TRBV11-2 and TRBJ1-5. This CDR3 spans 15 amino acids. Germline CDR1 SGHAT, CDR2 FQNNGV. CDR3 protein: CASSLSWGSNQPQHF.

This rearrangement joins TRBV12-3 or TRBV12-4 to TRBJ2-1; TCRdb names TRBD2, which stays unverified in the absence of DNA. The CDR3 covers 14 residues. This CDR3 reads CASGWREAPTEQFF.

This rearrangement joins TRBV11-2 to TRBJ2-1; the D call of TRBD1 rests on TCRdb alone, since no DNA is present to check it. CDR3 length: 15 amino acids. Germline V lookup: CDR1 SGHAT, CDR2 FQNNGV. The CDR3 region is CASSLEGGQGREQFF.

CDR3 in amino acids: CASSKRQGPTYGYTF. This chain links TRBV5-6 with TRBJ1-2; there is no DNA to check the TCRdb D call of TRBD1. From germline, CDR1 is SGHDT and CDR2 YYEEEE. This CDR3 is built from 15 residues. Complete variable domain (other parts from reference TRBV5-6 and TRBJ1-2): DAGVTQSPTHLIKTRGQQVTLRCSPKSGHDTVSWYQQALGQGPQFIFQYYEEEERQRGNFPDRFSGHQFPNYSSELNVNALLLGDSALYLCASSKRQGPTYGYTFGSGTRLTVV.

The rearrangement joins TRBV27 to TRBJ2-7; TCRdb's D call, TRBD2, is unchecked because there is no DNA. This CDR3 has 14 residues. CDR1 is MNHEY and CDR2 is SMNVEV in the germline V gene (reference sequence). CDR3 sequence reads: CASSFRLAGYEQYF.

The chain recombines TRBV20-1 with TRBJ2-7; the TRBD2 assignment by TCRdb is unverifiable without DNA. Germline loops: CDR1 DFQATT, CDR2 SNEGSKA (reference sequence). This CDR3 region has 15 residues. The CDR3 sequence is CSARASGRSSYEQYF.

The chain employs TRBV5-1 and TRBJ2-7; TCRdb gives TRBD2 as the D gene, but with no DNA this cannot be confirmed. CDR1 and CDR2 from the germline V gene are SGHRS and YFSETQ. The CDR3 consists of 15 residues. The CDR3 loop is CASSLAGETVHEQYF.

The chain employs TRBV20-1 and TRBJ2-3; TCRdb reports TRBD2, a call that lacks DNA to check it against. The CDR3 length is 14 residues. Germline V lookup: CDR1 DFQATT, CDR2 SNEGSKA (reference sequence). The CDR3 region is CSASLGGSTDTQYF.

The chain couples TRBV24-1 to TRBJ2-2; TCRdb returns TRBD2, unconfirmable since there is no DNA. Per the germline V gene, CDR1 is KGHDR and CDR2 is SFDVKD. CDR3 length: 18 amino acids. CDR3 sequence: CATSDPGLAGANTGELFF.

The CDR3 spells CASSPWDGAGELFF. The V call is TRBV11-2, the J call TRBJ2-2; TCRdb lists TRBD1, though no DNA is available to test this call. Looked up from germline, CDR1 is SGHAT and CDR2 is FQNNGV. The length of the CDR3 is 14 residues. The full variable domain, rest sourced from reference TRBV11-2 and TRBJ2-2, is EAGVAQSPRYKIIEKRQSVAFWCNPISGHATLYWYQQILGQGPKLLIQFQNNGVVDDSQLPKDRFSAERLKGVDSTLKIQPAKLEDSAVYLCASSPWDGAGELFFGEGSRLTVL.

This rearrangement joins TRBV6-2 or TRBV6-3 to TRBJ2-1. Germline V gives CDR1 MNHEY, CDR2 SVGEGT. This CDR3 has 11 residues. CDR3 region: CASSVYNEQFF.

The CDR3 sequence: CASSFKAGGRNEQFF. The gene calls are TRBV7-8 and TRBJ2-1; TCRdb's D gene call, TRBD2, goes unchecked for lack of DNA. From germline, CDR1 is SGHVS and CDR2 FQNEAQ. The CDR3 extends over 15 amino acids.

The chain couples TRBV3-1 to TRBJ2-1. From germline, CDR1 is LGHDT and CDR2 YNNKEL (reference sequence). The CDR3 totals 15 residues. The chain's CDR3 is CASSQTKVPYNEQFF.

The V and J genes are TRBV4-2 and TRBJ2-7; TCRdb proposes TRBD2, but this gene call is untestable without DNA. There are 14 residues in the CDR3. CDR1 and CDR2 from the germline V gene are LGHNA and YNFKEQ. The CDR3 is CASSLEGGDYEQYF.

J is TRBJ2-1 and V is TRBV20-1; no DNA is available, so the TRBD1 call from TCRdb remains unchecked. Per germline, CDR1 DFQATT and CDR2 SNEGSKA (reference sequence). This CDR3 has 14 amino acids. CDR3 sequence reads: CSPSGQGVGYEQFF.

V is TRBV30 and J is TRBJ1-1. Germline assignment: CDR1 GTSNPN and CDR2 SVGIG (reference sequence). The CDR3 spans 13 residues. The CDR3 sequence: CAWSFTANTEAFF.

This chain joins TRBV19 and TRBJ2-1; TCRdb lists TRBD2, though no DNA is available to test this call. Germline V CDR1 and CDR2: LNHDA, SQIVND (reference sequence). The CDR3 sequence is 18 residues long. Here the CDR3 reads CASSIPGLAGPGYNEQFF.

V usage is TRBV5-1 and J usage is TRBJ1-2; the TCRdb D gene call, TRBD1, has no DNA to confirm it. CDR1 and CDR2 from the germline V gene are SGHRS and YFSETQ. The CDR3 is made up of 14 amino acids. Here the CDR3 reads CASSSGTGSEGYTF.

The chain employs TRBV5-6 and TRBJ1-5; the D call from TCRdb, TRBD1, cannot be confirmed without DNA. Looked up from germline, CDR1 is SGHDT and CDR2 is YYEEEE. CDR3 length: 14 residues. The CDR3 region is CASSFNRVNQPQHF.